The 32 T cell receptor beta chains given below trace back to one sample, sequenced in a study of a mutant IDH1 vaccine in newly diagnosed glioma (dated by TCRdb to the early 2020s). Their antigen targets remain unknown. The sample's time point label, decoded: week 47, end of study. Each vaccine dose was 300 ug of a 20-mer mutant IDH1 peptide in Montanide, given subcutaneously with topical imiquimod. Receptor libraries were prepared by the immunoSEQ multiplex PCR assay. TCRdb re-hosts the immuneACCESS table, in-frame sequences only. Its copies lack some clones; in the studies checked, an unresolved V gene accounts for under half of them, and the cause for the rest is not known. In this sample the table shows approximately 12,000 clones, approximately 85% of which occur a single time. Of the sample, around a sixth falls within the top ten clones. Sequencing was performed on PBMCs, taken from a glioma patient whose treatment included an IDH1 peptide vaccine. The receptor set was obtained from a man aged 25 to 45 with glioma.

The sample holds a few counts of this clone. V is TRBV7-2 and J is TRBJ1-1; D is unresolved. Trimming pared 2 bases from V and 0 bases from J, leaving 7 bases between. The germline CDR1 and CDR2 sequences are SGHTA and FQGNSA. The CDR3 length is 14 residues. This CDR3 is CASSLSTVNTEAFF. As DNA, the CDR3 is TGTGCCAGCAGCTTAAGTACAGTGAACACTGAAGCTTTCTTT.

The rearrangement joins TRBV5-1 to TRBJ1-2, with a weak D call TRBD1 (5 bases). V shed 4 bases and J shed 3 bases, with 13 bases lying between them. Looked up from germline, CDR1 is SGHRS and CDR2 is YFSETQ. The CDR3 runs to 14 residues. The chain's CDR3 is CASSQPGAYYGYTF. The CDR3 bases are TGCGCCAGCAGCCAGCCCGGGGCCTACTATGGCTACACCTTC. Using reference TRBV5-1 and TRBJ1-2 for the parts outside the CDR3, the full variable domain is KAGVTQTPRYLIKTRGQQVTLSCSPISGHRSVSWYQQTPGQGLQFLFEYFSETQRNKGNFPGRFSGRQFSNSRSEMNVSTLELGDSALYLCASSQPGAYYGYTFGSGTRLTVV.

V gene TRBV18 combines with J gene TRBJ1-5; D unclear. This CDR3 contains 14 residues. V dropped 2 bases and J dropped 0 bases, with 5 bases sitting between them. Germline V CDR1 and CDR2: KGHSH, LQKENI. CDR3 residues: CASSPGNSNQPQHF. In DNA form, the CDR3 reads TGTGCCAGCTCACCAGGTAATAGCAATCAGCCCCAGCATTTT.

The gene calls are TRBV30 and TRBJ2-3; D uncertain. V dropped 1 base and J dropped 0 bases, with 8 bases sitting between them. This CDR3 has 14 residues. The germline CDR1 and CDR2 sequences are GTSNPN and SVGIG (reference sequence). The CDR3 DNA is TGTGCCTGGAGTGGAGGTTTTAGCACAGATACGCAGTATTTT. Protein product: CAWSGGFSTDTQYF. Filled out from reference TRBV30 and TRBJ2-3, the complete variable domain reads SQTIHQWPATLVQPVGSPLSLECTVEGTSNPNLYWYRQAAGRGLQLLFYSVGIGQISSEVPQNLSASRPQDRQFILSSKKLLLSDSGFYLCAWSGGFSTDTQYFGPGTRLTVL.

This chain connects TRBV27 to TRBJ2-3; no clear D gene. V lost 4 bases to trimming and J lost 2 bases, with 19 bases between them. Germline loops: CDR1 MNHEY, CDR2 SMNVEV (reference sequence). The CDR3 extends over 17 amino acids. CDR3 nucleotide sequence: TGTGCCAGCAGTTCTTATCTGTCGGGCGGCTACACAGATACGCAGTATTTT. It yields the protein CASSSYLSGGYTDTQYF.

CDR3 DNA sequence: TGTGCCTGGAGTACAACTGAGGATGGATTCACAGATACGCAGTATTTT. Residues: CAWSTTEDGFTDTQYF. V is TRBV30 and J is TRBJ2-3; D uncertain. Germline V gives CDR1 GTSNPN, CDR2 SVGIG (reference sequence). V was trimmed by 2 bases and J by 2 bases, leaving 17 bases between them. The CDR3 consists of 16 residues.

In nucleotides, the CDR3 is TGTGCTAGTGGTTTGCCCCCCGGGACACCTTGGAATGAGCAGTTCTTC. Translated, it gives CASGLPPGTPWNEQFF. V and J are TRBV12-5 and TRBJ2-1, with D maybe TRBD1 (6 bases). Germline assignment: CDR1 LGHNT and CDR2 FRNRAP. V was shortened by 2 bases and J by 7 bases, with 18 bases between the two germline ends. The CDR3 contains 16 residues.

The chain links TRBV7-9 to TRBJ1-2; D ambiguous. The ends were cut back, 3 bases at V and 4 bases at J, with 9 bases in the middle. The CDR3 has 13 amino acids. Germline V CDR1 and CDR2: SEHNR, FQNEAQ (reference sequence). The CDR3 here is CASSFESSYGYTF. CDR3 nucleotides: TGTGCCAGCAGCTTCGAGAGCAGCTATGGCTACACCTTC.

The chain combines TRBV7-2 with TRBJ2-2, with 14 bases identical to TRBD2. V gave up 7 bases and J gave up 6 bases; unmatched junction bases: 4. The CDR3 consists of 15 residues. Germline-derived CDR1 and CDR2 are SGHTA and FQGNSA. The CDR3 spells CASTRTSGRSGELFF. The DNA of the CDR3 is TGTGCCAGCACCAGGACTAGCGGGAGGTCCGGGGAGCTGTTTTTT.

This clone has a single count. The V gene is TRBV6-6, the J gene TRBJ2-7; tentative D call: TRBD1 (5 bases). Germline V lookup: CDR1 MNHNY, CDR2 SVGAGI (reference sequence). The CDR3 loop spans 15 amino acids. Trimming took 0 bases from V and 3 from J, leaving 12 bases between them. CDR3 sequence reads: CASSYSGQGFYEQYF. The CDR3, as DNA: TGTGCCAGCAGTTACTCGGGGCAGGGCTTCTACGAGCAGTACTTC.

The chain is built from TRBV4-1 and TRBJ2-5; 12 positions agree with TRBD1. CDR3 length equals 15 residues. CDR1 MGHRA and CDR2 YSYEKL come from the germline V gene. V lost 4 bases, J lost 4 bases, and 4 bases stayed unmatched. This chain's CDR3 is CASSLGTGGPETQYF. The DNA of the CDR3 is TGCGCCAGCAGCCTCGGGACAGGGGGCCCAGAGACCCAGTACTTC.

V and J are TRBV13 and TRBJ1-1; D is undetermined. The CDR3 has 15 residues. From germline, CDR1 is PRHDT and CDR2 FYEKMQ (reference sequence). V lost 2 bases to trimming and J lost 2 bases, with 12 bases between them. CDR3 bases: TGTGCCAGCAGCTTAAACCAGGTTTTTAACACTGAAGCTTTCTTT. Translated: CASSLNQVFNTEAFF.

The chain is built from TRBV6-1 and TRBJ2-7; D is unclear. The germline CDR1 and CDR2 sequences are MNHNS and SASEGT. The CDR3 has 13 amino acids. The V end lost 4 bases, the J end lost 2 bases, and 9 bases lay between the germline ends. The CDR3, as DNA: TGTGCCAGCAGTGTGTTCTGGGCCTACGAGCAGTACTTC. Translation gives CASSVFWAYEQYF.

This sequence joins TRBV7-6 and TRBJ1-1; D not resolved. CDR1 SGHVS and CDR2 FNYEAQ come from the germline V gene. Trimming removed 3 bases at V and 3 bases at J, with 8 bases between. This CDR3 has 13 residues. DNA for the CDR3: TGTGCCAGCAGCTTTTCGGTAGACACTGAAGCTTTCTTT. Translation gives CASSFSVDTEAFF.

V gene TRBV19 combines with J gene TRBJ1-1, with D uncertain. Germline V gene sequence: CDR1 LNHDA, CDR2 SQIVND (reference sequence). V was shortened by 7 bases and J by 1 base, with 19 bases between the two germline ends. This CDR3 is built from 16 residues. CDR3 bases: TGTGCCAGTACTCTATCCACTCCCTGGCGGAACACTGAAGCTTTCTTT. Translated, it gives CASTLSTPWRNTEAFF.

The rearrangement uses TRBV30 and TRBJ1-1; D is unresolved. From germline, CDR1 is GTSNPN and CDR2 SVGIG (reference sequence). V was clipped by 3 bases and J by 6 bases, with 8 bases between them. There are 11 residues in the CDR3. CDR3 residues: CAWSHRPEAFF. The CDR3 DNA follows: TGTGCCTGGAGCCACCGGCCTGAAGCTTTCTTT.

The chain combines TRBV4-1 with TRBJ1-2; the D is unclear. Trimming took off 1 base at V and 7 bases at J, with 16 bases between the two ends. The CDR3 is 15 residues long. Germline CDR1 MGHRA, CDR2 YSYEKL. The CDR3 sequence is CASSQVAIERRGYTF. CDR3 sequence (DNA): TGCGCCAGCAGCCAAGTTGCTATAGAGCGCCGTGGCTACACCTTC.

The chain has TRBV4-1 and TRBJ1-1; 8 bases match TRBD1. The V gene end was trimmed by 5 bases and the J gene end by 2 bases; junction bases not matched to a gene: 4. The CDR3 is 14 amino acids. Germline lookup yields CDR1 MGHRA and CDR2 YSYEKL. The CDR3 DNA reads as TGCGCCAGCAGCGCGGGACAGGAAAACACTGAAGCTTTCTTT. It translates to CASSAGQENTEAFF.

This clone qualifies as medium-sized (0.01 to 0.1%). The CDR3 coding sequence is TGTGCCAGCAGCACTGGGGACGTCCCGGGTGGCTACACCTTC. Translating it yields CASSTGDVPGGYTF. The chain joins TRBV7-9 to TRBJ1-2; tentative D call: TRBD1 (5 bases). Germline lookup yields CDR1 SEHNR and CDR2 FQNEAQ (reference sequence). CDR3 length equals 14 residues. The V and J ends lost 5 bases and 7 bases respectively, with 17 bases between them. Together with reference TRBV7-9 and TRBJ1-2, the CDR3 gives the full variable domain: DTGVSQNPRHKITKRGQNVTFRCDPISEHNRLYWYRQTLGQGPEFLTYFQNEAQLEKSRLLSDRFSAERPKGSFSTLEIQRTEQGDSAMYLCASSTGDVPGGYTFGSGTRLTVV.

V and J are TRBV6-1 and TRBJ2-2; D remains unclear. Germline CDR1 and CDR2: MNHNS and SASEGT. The germline V and J ends were trimmed by 6 bases and 6 bases, with 14 bases remaining between them. There are 14 residues in the CDR3. The CDR3 DNA reads as TGTGCCAGCAGCGCGGAGTTTATCGCCGGGGAGCTGTTTTTT. It yields the protein CASSAEFIAGELFF.

V usage is TRBV27 and J usage is TRBJ1-3; D remains ambiguous. The V end was cut by 11 bases, the J end by 4 bases, with 9 bases between. The CDR3 has 11 amino acids. Germline loops: CDR1 MNHEY, CDR2 SMNVEV (reference sequence). The CDR3 here is CASHEGNTIYF. The CDR3 DNA reads as TGTGCCTCCCACGAGGGAAACACCATATATTTT.

A remark on this clone: Additional DNA sequences in this sample encode the identical CDR3. The V gene is TRBV7-9, the J gene TRBJ1-1, with D uncertain. V lost 4 bases and J 1 base, leaving 10 bases between the germline ends. Germline lookup yields CDR1 SEHNR and CDR2 FQNEAQ (reference sequence). The CDR3 is made up of 14 amino acids. In DNA form, the CDR3 reads TGTGCCAGCAGCTCAACTCTAAGGAACACTGAAGCTTTCTTT. It yields the protein CASSSTLRNTEAFF.

The chain joins TRBV10-3 to TRBJ2-7; no clear D. CDR1 is ENHRY, CDR2 SYGVKD, per germline. CDR3 size: 13 residues. V shed 4 bases and J shed 3 bases, with 10 bases lying between them. The CDR3: CAISGAQVYEQYF. CDR3 nucleotides: TGTGCCATCAGTGGCGCGCAGGTCTACGAGCAGTACTTC.

The CDR3 bases are TGCGCCAGCACCTCACAGGGAAATGAGCAGTTCTTC. Residues: CASTSQGNEQFF. The genes are TRBV4-1 and TRBJ2-1, with D possibly matching TRBD1 (6 bases). Germline loops: CDR1 MGHRA, CDR2 YSYEKL. V lost 7 bases to trimming and J lost 7 bases, with 11 bases between them. The CDR3 runs to 12 residues.

The rearrangement uses TRBV5-1 and TRBJ1-4, with 8 bases lining up with TRBD1. The germline gives CDR1 SGHRS, CDR2 YFSETQ. The CDR3 loop spans 14 amino acids. V lost 4 bases to trimming and J lost 7 bases; unmatched junction nucleotides: 6. The DNA of the CDR3 is TGCGCCAGCAGCATTCAGGGGGCAGGTGAAAAACTGTTTTTT. It specifies CASSIQGAGEKLFF.

The chain links TRBV14 to TRBJ2-4; TRBD1 matches at 8 bases. Germline values: CDR1 SGHDN, CDR2 FVKESK. This CDR3 comprises 16 residues. Germline trimming cut 4 bases from V and 1 base from J; bases unmatched to any gene: 6. Written as DNA, the CDR3 is TGTGCCAGCAGCCTTGGGACAGGCTGGGCCAAAAACATTCAGTACTTC. Translating gives CASSLGTGWAKNIQYF.

The chain is built from TRBV5-4 and TRBJ1-2; 9 bases are a match to TRBD1. Germline loops: CDR1 SGHNT, CDR2 YYREEE (reference sequence). The CDR3 length is 15 residues. The V segment lost 1 base and the J segment 2 bases; nucleotides outside the gene matches: 3. For the CDR3, the DNA is TGTGCCAGCAGCTTGTGGGACAGGGCAAACTATGGCTACACCTTC. Protein product: CASSLWDRANYGYTF.

This rearrangement joins TRBV2 to TRBJ1-1; no clear D gene. Trimming removed 6 bases from V and 8 bases from J, with 16 bases in between. The CDR3 has 13 residues. In germline, CDR1 is SNHLY, CDR2 FYNNEI. The CDR3 DNA follows: TGTGCCAGCAGCCCCTTGATCTCTGGGGAAGCTTTCTTT. This translates into CASSPLISGEAFF.

The rearrangement links TRBV27 to TRBJ2-7; possible D gene TRBD1, 7 bases. Germline V CDR1 and CDR2: MNHEY, SMNVEV (reference sequence). The CDR3 has 14 amino acids. Trimming pared 3 bases from V and 3 bases from J, leaving 12 bases between. Here the CDR3 reads CASSLAGQIYEQYF. The CDR3 coding sequence is TGTGCCAGCAGTTTGGCGGGACAGATCTACGAGCAGTACTTC.

This chain links TRBV7-7 with TRBJ2-7, with 8 bases aligning to TRBD1. After removal of 3 bases from V and 2 bases from J, the junction contained 6 bases not matched to a gene. CDR1 and CDR2 (germline): SSHAT, FNYEAQ (reference sequence). The CDR3 has 15 residues. The CDR3: CASSFGTGDTYEQYF. CDR3 sequence (DNA): TGTGCCAGCAGCTTCGGGACAGGAGACACCTACGAGCAGTACTTC. Complete variable domain (other parts from reference TRBV7-7 and TRBJ2-7): GAGVSQSPRYKVTKRGQDVTLRCDPISSHATLYWYQQALGQGPEFLTYFNYEAQPDKSGLPSDRFSAERPEGSISTLTIQRTEQRDSAMYRCASSFGTGDTYEQYFGPGTRLTVT.

The chain employs TRBV30 and TRBJ1-3, with 8 nucleotides matching TRBD1. CDR1 is GTSNPN, CDR2 SVGIG, per germline (reference sequence). The CDR3 has 17 residues. V was clipped by 0 bases and J by 5 bases; unmatched bases: 12. The CDR3 coding sequence is TGTGCCTGGAGTGTATCCCCGGACAGGGACCGTAGAAACACCATATATTTT. Encoded protein: CAWSVSPDRDRRNTIYF. Drawing the rest from reference TRBV30 and TRBJ1-3, the complete variable domain is SQTIHQWPATLVQPVGSPLSLECTVEGTSNPNLYWYRQAAGRGLQLLFYSVGIGQISSEVPQNLSASRPQDRQFILSSKKLLLSDSGFYLCAWSVSPDRDRRNTIYFGEGSWLTVV.

The CDR3 region is CASSLVGTSGWETQYF. CDR3 coding DNA: TGTGCCAGCAGCTTAGTTGGGACTAGCGGATGGGAGACCCAGTACTTC. The chain carries TRBV7-2 and TRBJ2-5, with 11 bases matching TRBD2. The CDR3 runs 16 residues. From germline, CDR1 is SGHTA and CDR2 FQGNSA. Trimming removed 1 base from V and 5 bases from J; junction bases left unmatched: 6.